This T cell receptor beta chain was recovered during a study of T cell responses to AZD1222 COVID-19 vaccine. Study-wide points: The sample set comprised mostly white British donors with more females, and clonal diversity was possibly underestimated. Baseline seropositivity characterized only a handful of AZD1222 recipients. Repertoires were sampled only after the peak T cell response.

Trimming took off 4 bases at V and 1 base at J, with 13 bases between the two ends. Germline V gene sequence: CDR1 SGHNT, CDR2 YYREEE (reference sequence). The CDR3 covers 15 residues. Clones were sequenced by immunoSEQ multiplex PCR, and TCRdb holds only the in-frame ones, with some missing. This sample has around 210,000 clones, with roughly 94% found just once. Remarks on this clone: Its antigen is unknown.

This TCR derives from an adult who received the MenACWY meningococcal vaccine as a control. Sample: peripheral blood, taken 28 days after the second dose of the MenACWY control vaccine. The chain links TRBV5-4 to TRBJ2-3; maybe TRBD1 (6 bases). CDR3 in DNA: TGTGCCAGCAGCCGCCAACAGGGAGGCACAGATACGCAGTATTTT. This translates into CASSRQQGGTDTQYF.